Following are 28 T cell receptor beta chains from one sample sequenced in a study of early stage breast cancer tumors. Assay used: immunoSEQ multiplex PCR; TCRdb lists only in-frame clones, some missing. The data show approximately 70,000 clones, 80% seen once. The sequencing input was blood. These receptors came from a person aged 35-55 years with breast cancer.

The table lists this clone with a count of one. The chain employs TRBV18 and TRBJ2-2, with TRBD2 matching over 8 bases. CDR1 KGHSH and CDR2 LQKENI come from the germline V gene. Trimming at V came to 3 bases and at J to 4 bases, leaving 16 bases not matched to a gene. CDR3 length equals 19 residues. DNA for the CDR3: TGTGCCAGCTCACCTCTGCGGTCGGGAGGGACTTCGATCACCGGGGAGCTGTTTTTT. This encodes CASSPLRSGGTSITGELFF.

The CDR3 region is CASIQTGTGEKLFF. In nucleotides, the CDR3 is TGTGCCAGTATACAAACGGGGACGGGGGAAAAACTGTTTTTT. The chain recombines TRBV7-9 with TRBJ1-4; the D gene is possibly TRBD1 (5 bases). Germline V gives CDR1 SEHNR, CDR2 FQNEAQ (reference sequence). The CDR3 sequence is 14 residues long. V lost 9 bases and J 8 bases, leaving 19 bases between the germline ends. The variable domain in full, completed from reference TRBV7-9 and TRBJ1-4, reads DTGVSQNPRHKITKRGQNVTFRCDPISEHNRLYWYRQTLGQGPEFLTYFQNEAQLEKSRLLSDRFSAERPKGSFSTLEIQRTEQGDSAMYLCASIQTGTGEKLFFGSGTQLSVL.

This chain connects TRBV28 to TRBJ2-3; D call uncertain. There are 14 residues in the CDR3. CDR1 and CDR2 (germline): MDHEN, SYDVKM. The ends were cut back, 2 bases at V and 6 bases at J, with 12 bases in the middle. The DNA for the CDR3 is TGTGCCAGCAGTTTAGGTCTGGCGTGGGATACGCAGTATTTT. It yields the protein CASSLGLAWDTQYF.

The rearrangement links TRBV11-2 to TRBJ1-1; perhaps TRBD1 as D (6 bases). Trimming pared 0 bases from V and 1 base from J, leaving 15 bases between. The CDR3 spans 17 residues. CDR1 and CDR2 (germline): SGHAT, FQNNGV. The CDR3 nucleotides are TGTGCCAGCAGCTTAGATGCGGACAGATCTAGGAACACTGAAGCTTTCTTT. It codes for CASSLDADRSRNTEAFF.

This clone was seen only a few times. The chain is built from TRBV10-3 and TRBJ1-3; D not resolved. Germline CDR1 is ENHRY and CDR2 is SYGVKD. The CDR3 runs 15 residues. Trimming took 2 bases from V and 3 from J, leaving 11 bases between them. The CDR3 loop reads CAISEEGNLGNTIYF. The CDR3 DNA follows: TGTGCCATCAGTGAGGAGGGAAACCTTGGAAACACCATATATTTT.

The rearrangement links TRBV10-1 to TRBJ1-1, with D hard to call. The CDR3 sequence is 14 residues long. Trimming left V 8 bases short and J 3 bases short, with 16 bases between. Germline-derived CDR1 and CDR2 are WNHNN and SYGVQD (reference sequence). CDR3 protein: CASSGGPEYTEAFF. CDR3 in DNA: TGCGCCAGCTCTGGCGGTCCGGAGTACACTGAAGCTTTCTTT.

The rearrangement joins TRBV27 to TRBJ2-1; 11 positions match TRBD2. The germline V gene encodes CDR1 MNHEY and CDR2 SMNVEV (reference sequence). V shed 2 bases and J 9 bases; nucleotides not matched to a gene: 3. The CDR3 consists of 14 residues. The CDR3 region has the DNA TGTGCCAGCAGTTTAAGCGGGACTAGCGGTGAGCAGTTCTTC. Protein: CASSLSGTSGEQFF.

Concerning this clone: One end of the junction does not line up with germline, which may come from a read error. Additional DNA sequences in this sample encode the identical CDR3. This chain connects TRBV28 to TRBJ1-2, with 9 positions matching TRBD1. The CDR3 has 14 amino acids. The V gene's germline CDR1 is MDHEN and CDR2 SYDVKM. CDR3 bases: TGTGCTAGCTGGTTACAGGGGGCTAACGATGGCTACACCTTC. It is translated as CASWLQGANDGYTF.

J is TRBJ1-1 and V is TRBV5-1; D is unresolved. The V gene lost 2 bases and the J gene lost 5 bases, with 7 bases spanning the gap. The CDR3 consists of 12 residues. Per the germline V gene, CDR1 is SGHRS and CDR2 is YFSETQ. Here the CDR3 reads CASSFGRTEAFF. CDR3 nucleotide sequence: TGCGCCAGCAGCTTCGGGAGGACTGAAGCTTTCTTT.

The chain links TRBV9 to TRBJ1-4, with TRBD1 matching 7 bases. Germline lookup yields CDR1 SGDLS and CDR2 YYNGEE. V lost 3 bases to trimming and J lost 3 bases; unmatched junction nucleotides: 5. This CDR3 has 15 amino acids. The CDR3 is CASSATGTANEKLFF. The CDR3, as DNA: TGTGCCAGCAGCGCCACCGGGACAGCTAATGAAAAACTGTTTTTT.

The V gene is TRBV12-1, the J gene TRBJ2-1. TRBV12-1 constitutes a pseudogene. CDR3 size: 17 residues. Here the CDR3 DNA reads TGTGCCAGCAGCTTTAGCCGGGCTCAAGGGGACGGGGATGAGCAGTTCTTC. This sequence encodes CASSFSRAQGDGDEQFF.

The V gene is TRBV28, the J gene TRBJ2-7; 9 bases match TRBD2. CDR1 and CDR2 (germline): MDHEN, SYDVKM. The V segment lost 7 bases and the J segment 5 bases; nucleotides outside the gene matches: 6. CDR3 size: 13 residues. The CDR3 sequence: CASMAGGPDEQYF. In nucleotides, the CDR3 is TGTGCCAGCATGGCGGGAGGGCCGGACGAGCAGTACTTC.

The chain has TRBV5-8 and TRBJ1-4, with D maybe TRBD1 (6 bases). The ends were cut back, 1 base at V and 3 bases at J, with 10 bases in the middle. This CDR3 spans 15 amino acids. Germline values: CDR1 SGHTS, CDR2 YDEGEE. CDR3 in DNA: TGTGCCAGCAGCTTGACAGGGATTCCTAATGAAAAACTGTTTTTT. It translates to CASSLTGIPNEKLFF. Combining the CDR3 with reference TRBV5-8 and TRBJ1-4 gives the whole variable domain EAGVTQSPTHLIKTRGQQATLRCSPISGHTSVYWYQQALGLGLQFLLWYDEGEERNRGNFPPRFSGRQFPNYSSELNVNALELEDSALYLCASSLTGIPNEKLFFGSGTQLSVL.

The chain employs TRBV19 and TRBJ1-1; D not resolved. V shed 5 bases and J shed 5 bases, with 12 bases lying between them. In germline, CDR1 is LNHDA, CDR2 SQIVND (reference sequence). The CDR3 sequence is 13 residues long. This CDR3 reads CASSPLGVTEAFF. CDR3 DNA sequence: TGTGCCAGTAGTCCTCTCGGGGTAACTGAAGCTTTCTTT. The variable domain in full, completed from reference TRBV19 and TRBJ1-1, reads DGGITQSPKYLFRKEGQNVTLSCEQNLNHDAMYWYRQDPGQGLRLIYYSQIVNDFQKGDIAEGYSVSREKKESFPLTVTSAQKNPTAFYLCASSPLGVTEAFFGQGTRLTVV.

The chain links TRBV30 to TRBJ1-5, with D hard to call. This CDR3 contains 14 residues. Germline-derived CDR1 and CDR2 are GTSNPN and SVGIG (reference sequence). V lost 8 bases, J lost 3 bases, and 17 bases lay in between. The CDR3 sequence: CALSRLLINQPQHF. DNA of the CDR3: TGTGCCCTGTCCAGGTTGTTAATCAATCAGCCCCAGCATTTT.

The V gene is TRBV5-5, the J gene TRBJ2-1; D not resolved. Germline V CDR1 and CDR2: SGHKS, YYEKEE (reference sequence). With 1 base removed from V and 4 bases from J, the gap between germline ends came to 6 bases. The length of the CDR3 is 13 residues. The CDR3 spells CASSLITYNEQFF. DNA for the CDR3: TGTGCCAGCAGCTTGATCACTTACAATGAGCAGTTCTTC.

V gene TRBV7-8 combines with J gene TRBJ2-1; perhaps TRBD2 as D (6 bases). CDR1 is SGHVS, CDR2 FQNEAQ, per germline. Trimming took off 7 bases at V and 7 bases at J, with 23 bases between the two ends. The CDR3 is made up of 16 amino acids. The CDR3 nucleotides read TGTGCCAGCACCATTAGCCGGAGGGGAGGAAGAAATGAGCAGTTCTTC. Its protein is CASTISRRGGRNEQFF.

This clone was picked up a small number of times. V gene TRBV28 combines with J gene TRBJ2-7, with TRBD1 as a possible D gene (6 bases). Germline V lookup: CDR1 MDHEN, CDR2 SYDVKM. The CDR3 extends over 13 amino acids. V shed 4 bases and J shed 2 bases, with 9 bases lying between them. This CDR3 reads CASSWGQAYEQYF. The CDR3 coding sequence is TGTGCCAGCAGTTGGGGACAAGCCTACGAGCAGTACTTC.

This chain joins TRBV6-1 and TRBJ1-1; D unresolved. The V gene's germline CDR1 is MNHNS and CDR2 SASEGT. The CDR3 runs to 14 residues. Trimming removed 4 bases at V and 4 bases at J, with 13 bases between. The CDR3 coding sequence is TGTGCCAGCAGTGTCCGTTCTGGGAGCACTGAAGCTTTCTTT. The encoded protein is CASSVRSGSTEAFF.

V and J are TRBV7-3 and TRBJ2-5; D remains ambiguous. CDR1 and CDR2 (germline): SGHTA, FQGTGA. V lost 3 bases and J 1 base, leaving 12 bases between the germline ends. The CDR3 spans 15 residues. The CDR3 nucleotides read TGTGCCAGCAGCTTCTCGGGTGCCCCCCAAGAGACCCAGTACTTC. Translation: CASSFSGAPQETQYF.

This clone was seen just once. The rearrangement links TRBV28 to TRBJ2-1, with 11 bases lining up with TRBD2. Trimming took 3 bases from V and 2 from J; bases not matched to a gene: 12. Germline V gene sequence: CDR1 MDHEN, CDR2 SYDVKM. The length of the CDR3 is 19 residues. The CDR3 DNA follows: TGTGCCAGCAGTTTCAATCCCGGGACTAGCGGCCGTACCTACAATGAGCAGTTCTTC. Protein sequence: CASSFNPGTSGRTYNEQFF.

V is TRBV7-9 and J is TRBJ2-5, with D unresolved. CDR1 SEHNR and CDR2 FQNEAQ come from the germline V gene (reference sequence). V lost 1 base, J lost 2 bases, and 5 bases lay in between. The CDR3 covers 13 residues. The CDR3 loop reads CASSLGNQETQYF. For the CDR3, the DNA is TGTGCCAGCAGCTTAGGGAATCAAGAGACCCAGTACTTC. The whole variable domain, remainder taken from reference TRBV7-9 and TRBJ2-5, is DTGVSQNPRHKITKRGQNVTFRCDPISEHNRLYWYRQTLGQGPEFLTYFQNEAQLEKSRLLSDRFSAERPKGSFSTLEIQRTEQGDSAMYLCASSLGNQETQYFGPGTRLLVL.

The V call is TRBV6-5, the J call TRBJ2-7, with D perhaps TRBD1 (6 bases). Germline V gene lookup returns CDR1 MNHEY and CDR2 SVGAGI. There are 14 residues in the CDR3. The V end was cut by 1 base, the J end by 6 bases, with 13 bases between. The CDR3 bases are TGTGCCAGCAGTTACTTGGCGATAGGGGGCGAGCAGTACTTC. Its translation: CASSYLAIGGEQYF.

CDR3 in amino acids: CASSLWTGGAGELFF. CDR3 coding DNA: TGTGCCAGCAGTTTATGGACAGGGGGGGCCGGGGAGCTGTTTTTT. This chain uses TRBV28 with TRBJ2-2; TRBD1 aligns across 9 bases. V lost 0 bases, J lost 6 bases, and 2 bases stayed unmatched. CDR3 length equals 15 residues. Germline V gene lookup returns CDR1 MDHEN and CDR2 SYDVKM.

This rearrangement joins TRBV28 to TRBJ2-7; 10 bases match TRBD1. Germline assignment: CDR1 MDHEN and CDR2 SYDVKM. This CDR3 spans 15 amino acids. V shed 1 base and J 3 bases; nucleotides not matched to a gene: 3. The CDR3 DNA is TGTGCCAGCAGTTTATCGGGACAGGGGAACTACGAGCAGTACTTC. Translating gives CASSLSGQGNYEQYF.

V gene TRBV27 combines with J gene TRBJ2-7; 7 nucleotides match TRBD2. J lost 5 bases, V lost 7 bases, and 8 bases had no gene match. Per germline, CDR1 MNHEY and CDR2 SMNVEV (reference sequence). This CDR3 is built from 13 residues. The CDR3 DNA reads as TGTGCCAGCACGGAGGGAGGGAAAAACGAGCAGTACTTC. This sequence encodes CASTEGGKNEQYF.

Comment on this clone: Other nucleotide sequences from this sample produce the same CDR3. This chain links TRBV28 with TRBJ2-7; D is possibly TRBD2 (6 bases). Germline V gene data show CDR1 as MDHEN and CDR2 as SYDVKM. CDR3 length equals 12 residues. Trimming took off 6 bases at V and 3 bases at J, with 9 bases between the two ends. This chain's CDR3 is CASSLSGYEQYF. CDR3 in DNA: TGTGCCAGCAGCCTTAGCGGCTACGAGCAGTACTTC.

This clone was observed a few times. V usage is TRBV5-1 and J usage is TRBJ2-7, with 7 bases aligning to TRBD1. This CDR3 spans 16 amino acids. V was clipped by 4 bases and J by 0 bases; unmatched bases: 10. Germline V gene sequence: CDR1 SGHRS, CDR2 YFSETQ. The CDR3: CASSPGDRDFSYEQYF. The CDR3 DNA is TGCGCCAGCAGCCCTGGGGACAGAGATTTCTCCTACGAGCAGTACTTC.